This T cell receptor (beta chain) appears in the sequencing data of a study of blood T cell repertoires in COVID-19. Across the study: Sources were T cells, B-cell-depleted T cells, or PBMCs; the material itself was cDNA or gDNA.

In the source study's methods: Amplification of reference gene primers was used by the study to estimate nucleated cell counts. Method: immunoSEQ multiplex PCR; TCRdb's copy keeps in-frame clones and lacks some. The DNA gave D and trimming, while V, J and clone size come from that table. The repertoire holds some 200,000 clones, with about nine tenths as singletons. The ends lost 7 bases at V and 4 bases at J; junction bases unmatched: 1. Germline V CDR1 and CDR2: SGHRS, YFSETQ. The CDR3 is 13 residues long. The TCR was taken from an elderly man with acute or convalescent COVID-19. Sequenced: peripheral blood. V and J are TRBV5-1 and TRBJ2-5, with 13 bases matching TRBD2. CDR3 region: CASGLAGAETQYF. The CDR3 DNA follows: TGCGCCAGCGGACTAGCGGGAGCAGAGACCCAGTACTTC.